Listed here are 17 T cell receptor beta chains from one sample, sequenced in a study of CD8 T cells in ankylosing spondylitis. Points from the study as a whole: Apparently characteristic of ankylosing spondylitis blood was a TCR beta motif (eight highly homologous variants).

Antigens of these TCRs are unknown. TCRdb re-analysed the 5' RACE reads in MiXCR, keeping a single row per CDR3 protein. The table has fewer than 750,000 distinct CDR3 sequences, around 17% seen once. The material sequenced was blood, either unsorted or a sorted T cell fraction (not recorded which). The receptors here all came from a male donor with ankylosing spondylitis.

The sample holds a few counts of this clonotype. The CDR3 DNA reads TGTGCTAGTGGTTCCTCCTCGGTAGCAAGTGAGCAGTTCTTC. Protein product: CASGSSSVASEQFF. The genes are TRBV12-5 and TRBJ2-1, with D unresolved. From germline, CDR1 is LGHNT and CDR2 FRNRAP. Trimming shortened V by 4 bases and J by 9 bases, and 16 bases separated the two germline ends. The CDR3 length is 14 residues.

This clonotype appeared a few times. V is TRBV28 and J is TRBJ2-5; D is uncertain. This CDR3 has 12 amino acids. Germline V gene data show CDR1 as MDHEN and CDR2 as SYDVKM. V lost 5 bases and J 13 bases, leaving 17 bases between the germline ends. CDR3 in amino acids: CASSPRPLPRYF. CDR3 coding DNA: TGTGCCAGCAGTCCTAGGCCGCTTCCCCGGTACTTC.

This clonotype was recorded a few times. The chain combines TRBV20-1 with TRBJ1-5; TRBD1 might be the D (6 bases). The CDR3 contains 14 residues. Germline-derived CDR1 and CDR2 are DFQATT and SNEGSKA (reference sequence). V was trimmed by 4 bases and J by 0 bases, leaving 10 bases between them. The CDR3 nucleotides read TGCAGTGCTAAGACAGGCAGTAGCAATCAGCCCCAGCATTTT. Translation: CSAKTGSSNQPQHF.

This chain links TRBV29-1 with TRBJ2-1; weak D call: TRBD2 (6 bases). The V end was cut by 7 bases, the J end by 7 bases, with 8 bases between. Germline V CDR1 and CDR2: SQVTM, ANQGSEA. The CDR3 sequence is 10 residues long. The CDR3 loop is CSGRENEQFF. CDR3 in DNA: TGCAGCGGCCGGGAGAATGAGCAGTTCTTC.

This chain connects TRBV12-3 or TRBV12-4 to TRBJ2-1, with 9 bases matching TRBD1. The CDR3 runs 15 residues. The trim removed 0 bases at V and 12 bases at J, leaving 9 bases unmatched. For the CDR3, the DNA is TGTGCCAGCAGTTTAGCCGGGACAGGGCAGTCGGGGCAGTTCTTC. Protein: CASSLAGTGQSGQFF.

The V gene is TRBV3-1, the J gene TRBJ1-6; D gene ambiguous. Germline lookup yields CDR1 LGHDT and CDR2 YNNKEL (reference sequence). The V gene lost 0 bases and the J gene lost 8 bases, with 5 bases spanning the gap. This CDR3 has 13 amino acids. The CDR3 sequence is CASSQDLDSPLHF. The CDR3, as DNA: TGTGCCAGCAGCCAAGACTTGGATTCACCCCTCCACTTT.

The table lists this clonotype with a few counts. A read error may account for a junction end that differs from germline. The chain employs TRBV11-2 and TRBJ2-1; 8 nucleotides align to TRBD2. The CDR3 contains 15 residues. CDR1 SGHAT and CDR2 FQNNGV come from the germline V gene. DNA of the CDR3: TGTGCCAGCACCTTAAACGGGGGGGCCTCGGATGAGCAGTTCTTC. Protein product: CASTLNGGASDEQFF.

The chain carries TRBV12-3 or TRBV12-4 and TRBJ2-3; no clear D. The CDR3 is made up of 15 amino acids. V was pared by 2 bases and J by 4 bases, with 13 bases between. CDR3 sequence (DNA): TGTGCCAGCAGTTTACTCTACGAGAGTCCAGATACGCAGTATTTT. Protein product: CASSLLYESPDTQYF.

The V gene is TRBV12-3 or TRBV12-4, the J gene TRBJ2-2, with D perhaps matching TRBD2 (6 bases). The ends were cut back, 1 base at V and 4 bases at J, with 22 bases in the middle. This CDR3 has 19 amino acids. The CDR3 spells CASSLGSAGGQWGTGELFF. The CDR3 DNA reads TGTGCCAGCAGTTTAGGTTCAGCGGGTGGGCAGTGGGGCACCGGGGAGCTGTTTTTT.

Note on this clonotype: A read error may produce the germline difference seen at one junction end. The J gene is TRBJ1-2, the V gene TRBV7-8, with 9 bases that match TRBD1. Germline V CDR1 and CDR2: SGHVS, FQNEAQ. The CDR3 loop spans 14 amino acids. The CDR3 sequence is CASSPGQGNCGYTF. The CDR3 DNA reads TGTGCCAGCAGCCCCGGACAGGGGAACTGTGGCTACACCTTC. The variable domain in full, completed from reference TRBV7-8 and TRBJ1-2, reads GAGVSQSPRYKVAKRGQDVALRCDPISGHVSLFWYQQALGQGPEFLTYFQNEAQLDKSGLPSDRFFAERPEGSVSTLKIQRTQQEDSAVYLCASSPGQGNCGYTFGSGTRLTVV.

This clonotype showed up just a few times. The CDR3 DNA follows: TGTGCCATCAGTGCGGACTATGGCTACACCTTC. This encodes CAISADYGYTF. The rearrangement links TRBV10-3 to TRBJ1-2; no firm D call. With 4 bases removed from V and 3 bases from J, the gap between germline ends came to 3 bases. CDR1 and CDR2 from the germline V gene are ENHRY and SYGVKD. The CDR3 sequence is 11 residues long.

The chain joins TRBV20-1 to TRBJ1-1; TRBD1 agrees at 7 bases. The germline V gene encodes CDR1 DFQATT and CDR2 SNEGSKA (reference sequence). CDR3 size: 13 residues. J was trimmed by 2 bases and V by 8 bases; bases with no gene match: 8. CDR3 region: CSFVRGPNTEAFF. The DNA for the CDR3 is TGCAGTTTCGTTAGGGGGCCCAACACTGAAGCTTTCTTT.

Remarks on this clonotype: Sequence at one end of the junction differs from germline and may be a read error. The CDR3 is CASSEGPSYEQYF. In DNA form, the CDR3 reads TGTGCCAGCAGTGAAGGGCCCAGCTACGAGCAGTACTTC. This chain links TRBV5-1 with TRBJ2-7; no clear D gene. Germline CDR1 is SGHRS and CDR2 is YFSETQ. The CDR3 has 13 residues. The whole variable domain, remainder taken from reference TRBV5-1 and TRBJ2-7, is KAGVTQTPRYLIKTRGQQVTLSCSPISGHRSVSWYQQTPGQGLQFLFEYFSETQRNKGNFPGRFSGRQFSNSRSEMNVSTLELGDSALYLCASSEGPSYEQYFGPGTRLTVT.

The sample holds many counts of this clonotype. The chain joins TRBV12-3 or TRBV12-4 to TRBJ1-6, with TRBD1 as a possible D gene (5 bases). Trimming cost V 6 bases and J 7 bases, with 13 bases left between them. CDR3 length: 14 amino acids. The CDR3: CASSLRDRNSPLHF. For the CDR3, the DNA is TGTGCCAGCAGCCTCCGGGACCGCAATTCACCCCTCCACTTT.

This clonotype has a handful of counts. The chain couples TRBV10-3 to TRBJ2-3; D unclear. V was cut by 0 bases and J by 0 bases, with 4 bases left in between. The V gene's germline CDR1 is ENHRY and CDR2 SYGVKD. This CDR3 spans 14 amino acids. CDR3: CAISESTSTDTQYF. CDR3 bases: TGTGCCATCAGTGAGTCGACTAGCACAGATACGCAGTATTTT.

The CDR3: CASSRQSTGASGNTIYF. CDR3 nucleotide sequence: TGTGCCAGCAGCCGCCAATCGACAGGGGCATCTGGAAACACCATATATTTT. The J gene is TRBJ1-3, the V gene TRBV6-1, with 8 nucleotides matching TRBD1. V lost 6 bases to trimming and J lost 1 base; unmatched junction nucleotides: 11. CDR3 length: 17 amino acids. From germline, CDR1 is MNHNS and CDR2 SASEGT.

This clonotype turned up a few times. This chain joins TRBV12-3 or TRBV12-4 and TRBJ1-3; D gene unclear. Trimming pared 6 bases from V and 0 bases from J, leaving 12 bases between. The length of the CDR3 is 15 residues. The CDR3 DNA follows: TGTGCCAGCAGCTCCCATCCGAGCTCTGGAAACACCATATATTTT. Protein sequence: CASSSHPSSGNTIYF.